The 29 T cell receptor beta chains presented below share a single source sample, sequenced in a study of sequential checkpoint blockade in melanoma. The table came from immunoSEQ multiplex PCR; TCRdb's copy has only in-frame clones and leaves some out. The data show 2,500 or so clones, about 15% seen once. Treatment defined: randomized to nivolumab then ipilimumab (arm A) or the reverse (arm B). The specimen was tumor tissue (inferred from file names), collected from a patient given nivolumab and ipilimumab in sequence. All receptors derive from a human donor with melanoma.

V usage is TRBV6-8 and J usage is TRBJ1-4; no reliable D call. CDR1 is MNHGY, CDR2 SAAAGT, per germline. Trimming took 1 base from V and 0 from J, leaving 9 bases between them. There are 16 residues in the CDR3. This CDR3 is CASSYLAGATNEKLFF. The DNA for the CDR3 is TGTGCCAGCAGTTACTTAGCAGGAGCAACTAATGAAAAACTGTTTTTT.

The chain couples TRBV18 to TRBJ2-2, with D possibly TRBD2 on 7 matching bases. The V end was cut by 4 bases, the J end by 3 bases, with 15 bases between. Germline values: CDR1 KGHSH, CDR2 LQKENI. CDR3 size: 16 residues. CDR3 residues: CASSLRRGGDTGELFF. As DNA, the CDR3 is TGTGCCAGCTCACTTCGGAGGGGGGGCGACACCGGGGAGCTGTTTTTT.

The genes are TRBV5-1 and TRBJ1-1, with D unresolved. Per germline, CDR1 SGHRS and CDR2 YFSETQ. The germline V and J ends were trimmed by 1 base and 0 bases, with 16 bases remaining between them. The CDR3 covers 17 residues. CDR3 in amino acids: CASSLKIGNWMNTEAFF. CDR3 nucleotide sequence: TGCGCCAGCAGCTTGAAAATCGGGAATTGGATGAACACTGAAGCTTTCTTT.

Judged by abundance, this clone is medium-sized (0.01 to 0.1%). This rearrangement joins TRBV11-3 to TRBJ1-1, with 9 bases aligning to TRBD1. The germline V gene has CDR1 SGHNT and CDR2 YENEEA. V dropped 5 bases and J dropped 6; count of bases not matched to a gene: 7. This CDR3 spans 14 amino acids. The CDR3 loop reads CASSATQGAAEAFF. The CDR3, as DNA: TGTGCCAGCAGCGCCACACAGGGGGCGGCTGAAGCTTTCTTT.

This sequence joins TRBV5-1 and TRBJ1-3; a possible D gene is TRBD1 (5 bases). V lost 7 bases and J 0 bases, leaving 20 bases between the germline ends. Germline V CDR1 and CDR2: SGHRS, YFSETQ. The CDR3 is made up of 17 amino acids. This chain's CDR3 is CASRDPLITYSGNTIYF. CDR3 DNA sequence: TGCGCCAGCCGGGACCCTCTTATAACCTACTCTGGAAACACCATATATTTT.

This clone was observed a few times. This chain joins TRBV6-7 and TRBJ1-5; D remains unclear. TRBV6-7 qualifies as an ORF whose function is uncertain. Trimming took 8 bases from V and 2 from J, leaving 10 bases between them. CDR3 length equals 13 residues. CDR3 DNA sequence: TGTGCCAGCGGGAGCCCGGGCAATCAGCCCCAGCATTTT. Amino acids: CASGSPGNQPQHF.

This clone has a count of ten or more. The chain combines TRBV11-3 with TRBJ2-5; TRBD1 is a possible D gene (5 bases). CDR1 is SGHNT, CDR2 YENEEA, per germline. The V end lost 5 bases, the J end lost 4 bases, and 14 bases lay between the germline ends. The CDR3 extends over 14 amino acids. CDR3 in amino acids: CASSPSGFLETQYF. CDR3 nucleotide sequence: TGTGCCAGCAGCCCTTCAGGGTTTTTAGAGACCCAGTACTTC.

This clone was observed a handful of times. V gene TRBV6-1 combines with J gene TRBJ1-5, with unresolved D. The V gene's germline CDR1 is MNHNS and CDR2 SASEGT. The CDR3 length is 15 residues. V was cut by 1 base and J by 5 bases, with 12 bases left in between. CDR3 amino acids: CASSEGSYRDQPQHF. The CDR3 DNA sequence: TGTGCCAGCAGTGAAGGCTCATACCGGGATCAGCCCCAGCATTTT.

The chain recombines TRBV6-8 with TRBJ2-2, with D unclear. Germline CDR1 MNHGY, CDR2 SAAAGT. V was pared by 5 bases and J by 8 bases, with 15 bases between. The CDR3 has 14 residues. The CDR3 is CASSPPGLEGELFF. In DNA, the CDR3 is TGTGCCAGCAGTCCTCCGGGCCTCGAGGGGGAGCTGTTTTTT.

V gene TRBV28 combines with J gene TRBJ2-7; D might be TRBD1 (5 bases). V shed 1 base and J shed 6 bases, with 7 bases lying between them. The CDR3 covers 12 residues. Germline assignment: CDR1 MDHEN and CDR2 SYDVKM. This chain's CDR3 is CASSLSGPEQYF. CDR3 sequence (DNA): TGTGCCAGCAGTTTATCAGGGCCCGAGCAGTACTTC.

The chain carries TRBV19 and TRBJ2-1, with 7 bases lining up with TRBD1. This CDR3 comprises 15 residues. Germline values: CDR1 LNHDA, CDR2 SQIVND (reference sequence). V gave up 6 bases and J gave up 2 bases; unmatched junction bases: 7. The CDR3 region is CASRLDGTAYNEQFF. DNA for the CDR3: TGTGCCAGTAGGCTGGATGGGACAGCCTACAATGAGCAGTTCTTC.

This chain uses TRBV6-8 with TRBJ2-1, with 7 bases matching TRBD1. In germline, CDR1 is MNHGY, CDR2 SAAAGT. The CDR3 has 13 residues. Losses at the gene ends were 7 bases for V and 9 bases for J; bases not matched to a gene: 9. CDR3 loop: CASTRTGLFEQFF. The CDR3 DNA is TGTGCCAGCACTAGGACAGGTCTTTTTGAGCAGTTCTTC.

This clone was counted only a few times. The V gene is TRBV6-1, the J gene TRBJ1-5; 7 positions agree with TRBD1. V lost 1 base to trimming and J lost 8 bases; unmatched junction nucleotides: 8. CDR3 length: 15 amino acids. Germline CDR1 is MNHNS and CDR2 is SASEGT. The DNA for the CDR3 is TGTGCCAGCAGTGAAGAGGACAGGTCTTGGAAGCCCCAGCATTTT. Amino acids: CASSEEDRSWKPQHF.

The V and J genes are TRBV6-8 and TRBJ2-1, with TRBD2 matching 10 bases. After removal of 2 bases from V and 7 bases from J, the junction contained 8 bases not matched to a gene. The CDR3 is 16 amino acids. Germline V gives CDR1 MNHGY, CDR2 SAAAGT. CDR3 nucleotides: TGTGCCAGCAGTTACGTCGGGGGTAGCGGGGGGAATGAGCAGTTCTTC. Protein product: CASSYVGGSGGNEQFF.

In its sample, this clone was seen a few times. The chain's CDR3 is CATSWGSPNTGELFF. In DNA, the CDR3 is TGTGCCACCTCATGGGGGAGTCCCAACACCGGGGAGCTGTTTTTT. The J gene is TRBJ2-2, the V gene TRBV6-8; D may correspond to TRBD1 or TRBD2 (5 bases each). V shed 10 bases and J shed 2 bases, with 17 bases lying between them. The CDR3 length is 15 residues. Per germline, CDR1 MNHGY and CDR2 SAAAGT.

By sample fraction, this clone is medium-sized. The chain is built from TRBV11-3 and TRBJ1-5; D not certain. The CDR3 contains 14 residues. Trimming cost V 1 base and J 4 bases, with 8 bases left between them. The germline gives CDR1 SGHNT, CDR2 YENEEA. CDR3 bases: TGTGCCAGCAGCTTAGTACCGTTAAATCAGCCCCAGCATTTT. Translated, it gives CASSLVPLNQPQHF.

This clone was observed a few times. The J gene is TRBJ1-2, the V gene TRBV6-8, with TRBD1 as a possible D gene (5 bases). Trimming removed 6 bases at V and 4 bases at J, with 12 bases between. The CDR3 extends over 13 amino acids. Germline CDR1 and CDR2: MNHGY and SAAAGT. CDR3 DNA sequence: TGTGCCAGCAGAAAGGGGATGGGCTATGGCTACACCTTC. Translation: CASRKGMGYGYTF.

This clone came up a few times. The chain uses TRBV4-1 and TRBJ1-5; D may be TRBD1 (6 bases). This CDR3 comprises 15 residues. The V gene lost 1 base and the J gene lost 5 bases, with 12 bases spanning the gap. From germline, CDR1 is MGHRA and CDR2 YSYEKL. CDR3 sequence: CASSQVARTDQPQHF. CDR3 sequence (DNA): TGCGCCAGCAGCCAAGTTGCCAGGACAGATCAGCCCCAGCATTTT.

This clone was seen many times. This rearrangement joins TRBV11-3 to TRBJ2-6; tentatively, D is TRBD1 (6 bases). The length of the CDR3 is 16 residues. V shed 4 bases and J shed 0 bases, with 10 bases lying between them. Germline CDR1 reads SGHNT; CDR2 reads YENEEA. The CDR3 DNA follows: TGTGCCAGCAGCTCCGCAGGGGTCTCTGGGGCCAACGTCCTGACTTTC. Protein product: CASSSAGVSGANVLTF.

The chain uses TRBV19 and TRBJ2-6; 9 nucleotides align to TRBD2. In germline, CDR1 is LNHDA, CDR2 SQIVND (reference sequence). This CDR3 has 19 amino acids. J lost 0 bases, V lost 5 bases, and 11 bases had no gene match. In DNA form, the CDR3 reads TGTGCCAGTAGTCATAGGGCTAGCGGGGAGAGCTCTGGGGCCAACGTCCTGACTTTC. Translation: CASSHRASGESSGANVLTF.

This clone is medium-sized in the sample. V and J are TRBV9 and TRBJ2-7; D is undetermined. This CDR3 is built from 14 residues. The germline V gene encodes CDR1 SGDLS and CDR2 YYNGEE. V was cut by 0 bases and J by 6 bases, with 13 bases left in between. Here the CDR3 reads CASSVAVSTGEQYF. CDR3 in DNA: TGTGCCAGCAGCGTAGCTGTAAGTACTGGCGAGCAGTACTTC.

This clone has at least ten counts. V gene TRBV11-3 combines with J gene TRBJ2-5; TRBD1 matches 7 bases. This CDR3 comprises 14 residues. J was trimmed by 2 bases and V by 3 bases; bases with no gene match: 3. The germline V gene encodes CDR1 SGHNT and CDR2 YENEEA. The CDR3 DNA follows: TGTGCCAGCAGCTTCCGGGACAGACAAGAGACCCAGTACTTC. It specifies CASSFRDRQETQYF.

In its sample, this clone was seen a few times. The chain joins TRBV18 to TRBJ1-2; 9 bases fit TRBD1. Germline assignment: CDR1 KGHSH and CDR2 LQKENI. The CDR3 runs to 17 residues. V lost 6 bases to trimming and J lost 2 bases; unmatched junction nucleotides: 13. The CDR3 loop is CASSPSTGGPINYGYTF. As DNA, the CDR3 is TGTGCCAGCTCTCCTTCTACAGGGGGCCCTATCAACTATGGCTACACCTTC.

The chain joins TRBV5-1 to TRBJ2-7, with 8 bases matching TRBD2. CDR3 length: 15 residues. Germline loops: CDR1 SGHRS, CDR2 YFSETQ. Unmatched junction bases numbered 8, after V lost 4 bases and J lost 2 bases. CDR3 loop: CASSPGRGAAYEQYF. DNA of the CDR3: TGCGCCAGCAGCCCCGGGAGGGGGGCGGCCTACGAGCAGTACTTC.

By frequency in the sample, this clone is medium-sized. This chain connects TRBV9 to TRBJ1-6, with D possibly matching TRBD1 (5 bases). In germline, CDR1 is SGDLS, CDR2 YYNGEE. Trimming stripped 4 bases from V and 8 bases from J, with 19 bases between. The CDR3 has 16 amino acids. The DNA of the CDR3 is TGTGCCAGCAGCTACGGGGCTAGAGGCCGGGATTCACCCCTCCACTTT. Amino acids: CASSYGARGRDSPLHF. The entire variable domain, with the rest obtained from reference TRBV9 and TRBJ1-6, is as follows: DSGVTQTPKHLITATGQRVTLRCSPRSGDLSVYWYQQSLDQGLQFLIQYYNGEERAKGNILERFSAQQFPDLHSELNLSSLELGDSALYFCASSYGARGRDSPLHFGNGTRLTVT.

This chain uses TRBV28 with TRBJ2-7, with a possible D match to TRBD1 (6 bases). Germline lookup yields CDR1 MDHEN and CDR2 SYDVKM. V lost 11 bases, J lost 2 bases, and 16 bases lay in between. This CDR3 contains 13 residues. CDR3 sequence reads: CAAEGTPTYEQYF. The CDR3 region has the DNA TGTGCCGCCGAGGGGACACCAACCTACGAGCAGTACTTC.

This chain joins TRBV6-8 and TRBJ1-6, with 11 bases lining up with TRBD1. Germline V gene data show CDR1 as MNHGY and CDR2 as SAAAGT. The CDR3 is made up of 15 amino acids. With V trimmed by 10 bases and J by 10 bases, 12 bases remained unmatched. The CDR3 coding sequence is TGTGCCACCCCGTTAGGGACAGGGGGTGCGTCACCCCTCCACTTT. This encodes CATPLGTGGASPLHF.

In this sample, this clone turned up many times. The rearrangement links TRBV11-3 to TRBJ2-6, with TRBD1 matching over 11 bases. Germline trimming cut 5 bases from V and 4 bases from J; bases unmatched to any gene: 7. The CDR3 extends over 17 amino acids. Germline V gene sequence: CDR1 SGHNT, CDR2 YENEEA. The CDR3 sequence is CASSPGQGARGANVLTF. The CDR3 nucleotides are TGTGCCAGCAGCCCCGGACAGGGGGCGCGAGGGGCCAACGTCCTGACTTTC. The full variable domain, completed using reference TRBV11-3 and TRBJ2-6, is EAGVVQSPRYKIIEKKQPVAFWCNPISGHNTLYWYLQNLGQGPELLIRYENEEAVDDSQLPKDRFSAERLKGVDSTLKIQPAELGDSAVYLCASSPGQGARGANVLTFGAGSRLTVL.

The chain links TRBV18 to TRBJ1-1; unclear D gene. Germline V gene lookup returns CDR1 KGHSH and CDR2 LQKENI. V was cut by 2 bases and J by 3 bases, with 10 bases left in between. CDR3 size: 14 residues. In DNA, the CDR3 is TGTGCCAGCTCACCATCTAACAGAGACACTGAAGCTTTCTTT. Its translation is CASSPSNRDTEAFF.